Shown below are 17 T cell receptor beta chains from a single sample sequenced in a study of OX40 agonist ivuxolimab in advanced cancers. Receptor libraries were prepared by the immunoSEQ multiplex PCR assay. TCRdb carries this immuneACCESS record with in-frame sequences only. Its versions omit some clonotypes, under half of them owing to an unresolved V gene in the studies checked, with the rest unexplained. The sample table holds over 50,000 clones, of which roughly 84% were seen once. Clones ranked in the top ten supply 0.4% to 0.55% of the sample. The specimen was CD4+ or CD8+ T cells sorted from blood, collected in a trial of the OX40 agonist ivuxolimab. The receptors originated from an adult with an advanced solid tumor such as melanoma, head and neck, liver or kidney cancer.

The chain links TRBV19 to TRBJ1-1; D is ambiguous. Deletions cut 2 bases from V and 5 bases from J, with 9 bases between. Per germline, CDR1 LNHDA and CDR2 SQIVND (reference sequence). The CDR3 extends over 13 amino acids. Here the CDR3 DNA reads TGTGCCAGTAGTATAACCCTAGGGACTGAAGCTTTCTTT. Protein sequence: CASSITLGTEAFF.

Written as DNA, the CDR3 is TGTGCCAGTCGTCGCGGGGTCCAAGAGACCCAGTACTTC. Amino acids: CASRRGVQETQYF. The chain has TRBV7-2 and TRBJ2-5; a weak D match, TRBD2 (6 bases). Trimming removed 9 bases from V and 1 base from J, with 12 bases in between. This CDR3 has 13 residues. The germline CDR1 and CDR2 sequences are SGHTA and FQGNSA.

CDR3 coding DNA: TGTGCCAGTAGTATGCGGACAGGGGGGGACTATGGCTACACCTTC. Amino acid sequence: CASSMRTGGDYGYTF. This chain joins TRBV19 and TRBJ1-2, with 10 nucleotides matching TRBD1. Trimming at V came to 3 bases and at J to 3 bases, leaving 4 bases not matched to a gene. This CDR3 comprises 15 residues. CDR1 LNHDA and CDR2 SQIVND come from the germline V gene (reference sequence).

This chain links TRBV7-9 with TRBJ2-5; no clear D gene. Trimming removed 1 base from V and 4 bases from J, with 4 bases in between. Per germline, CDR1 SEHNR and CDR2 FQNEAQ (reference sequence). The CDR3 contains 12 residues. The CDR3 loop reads CASSLGLETQYF. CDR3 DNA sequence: TGTGCCAGCAGCTTAGGCTTAGAGACCCAGTACTTC.

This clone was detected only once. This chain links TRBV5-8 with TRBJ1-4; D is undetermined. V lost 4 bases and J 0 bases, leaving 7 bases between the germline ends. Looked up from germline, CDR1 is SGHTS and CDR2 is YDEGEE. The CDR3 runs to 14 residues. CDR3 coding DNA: TGTGCCAGCAGCACCACAGCAACTAATGAAAAACTGTTTTTT. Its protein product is CASSTTATNEKLFF.

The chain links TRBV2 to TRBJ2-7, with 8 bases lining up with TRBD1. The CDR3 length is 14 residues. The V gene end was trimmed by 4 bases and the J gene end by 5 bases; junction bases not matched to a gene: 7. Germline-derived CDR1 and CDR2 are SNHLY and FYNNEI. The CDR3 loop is CASSGAGGTNEQYF. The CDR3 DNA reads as TGTGCCAGCAGTGGGGCAGGGGGCACCAACGAGCAGTACTTC.

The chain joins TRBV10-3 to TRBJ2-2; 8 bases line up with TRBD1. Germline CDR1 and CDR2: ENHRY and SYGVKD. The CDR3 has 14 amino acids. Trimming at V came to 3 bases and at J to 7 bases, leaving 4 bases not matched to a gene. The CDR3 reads CAISDNRGVGELFF. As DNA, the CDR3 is TGTGCCATCAGTGATAACAGGGGGGTCGGGGAGCTGTTTTTT.

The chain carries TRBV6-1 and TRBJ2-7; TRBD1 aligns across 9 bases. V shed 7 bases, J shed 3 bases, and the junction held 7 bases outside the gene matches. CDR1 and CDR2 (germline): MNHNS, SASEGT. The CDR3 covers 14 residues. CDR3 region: CASTGQGNFYEQYF. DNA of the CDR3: TGTGCCAGCACCGGACAGGGGAACTTCTACGAGCAGTACTTC.

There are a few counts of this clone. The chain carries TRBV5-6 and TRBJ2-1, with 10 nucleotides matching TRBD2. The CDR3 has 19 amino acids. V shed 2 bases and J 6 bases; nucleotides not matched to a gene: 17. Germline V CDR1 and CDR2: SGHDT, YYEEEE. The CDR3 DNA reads TGTGCCAGCAGCTTATACAGGGGCCCCAGGACTAGCGGATCCAATGAGCAGTTCTTC. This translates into CASSLYRGPRTSGSNEQFF. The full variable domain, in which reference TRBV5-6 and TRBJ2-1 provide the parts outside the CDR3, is DAGVTQSPTHLIKTRGQQVTLRCSPKSGHDTVSWYQQALGQGPQFIFQYYEEEERQRGNFPDRFSGHQFPNYSSELNVNALLLGDSALYLCASSLYRGPRTSGSNEQFFGPGTRLTVL.

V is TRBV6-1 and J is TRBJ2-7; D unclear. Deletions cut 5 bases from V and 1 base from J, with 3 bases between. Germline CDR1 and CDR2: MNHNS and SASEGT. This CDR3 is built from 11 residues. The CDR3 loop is CASSFSYEQYF. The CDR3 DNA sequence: TGTGCCAGCAGTTTTTCCTACGAGCAGTACTTC.

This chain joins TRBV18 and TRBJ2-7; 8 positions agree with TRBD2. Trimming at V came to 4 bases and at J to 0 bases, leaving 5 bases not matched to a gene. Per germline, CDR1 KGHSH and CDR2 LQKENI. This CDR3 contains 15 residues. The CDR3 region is CASSLPGGFSYEQYF. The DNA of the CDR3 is TGTGCCAGCTCACTACCGGGGGGGTTCTCCTACGAGCAGTACTTC.

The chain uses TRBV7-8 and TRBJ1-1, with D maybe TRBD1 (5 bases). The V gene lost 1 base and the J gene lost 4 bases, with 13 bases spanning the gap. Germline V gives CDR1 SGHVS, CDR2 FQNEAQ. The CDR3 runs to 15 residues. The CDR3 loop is CASSLGGRVGTEAFF. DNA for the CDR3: TGTGCCAGCAGCTTAGGAGGCAGGGTGGGCACTGAAGCTTTCTTT.

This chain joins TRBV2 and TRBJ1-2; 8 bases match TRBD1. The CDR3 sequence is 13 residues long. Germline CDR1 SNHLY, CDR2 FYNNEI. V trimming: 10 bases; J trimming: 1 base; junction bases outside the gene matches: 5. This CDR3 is CATGTGDNYGYTF. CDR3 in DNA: TGTGCCACCGGGACAGGCGATAACTATGGCTACACCTTC. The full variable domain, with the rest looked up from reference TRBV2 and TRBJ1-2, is EPEVTQTPSHQVTQMGQEVILRCVPISNHLYFYWYRQILGQKVEFLVSFYNNEISEKSEIFDDQFSVERPDGSNFTLKIRSTKLEDSAMYFCATGTGDNYGYTFGSGTRLTVV.

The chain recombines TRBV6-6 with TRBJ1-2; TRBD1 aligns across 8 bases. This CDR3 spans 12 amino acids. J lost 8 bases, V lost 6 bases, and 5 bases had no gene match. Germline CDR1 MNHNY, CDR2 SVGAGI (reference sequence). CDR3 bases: TGTGCCAGCAGCCCCAGGGGGCCAGGCTACACCTTC. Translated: CASSPRGPGYTF.

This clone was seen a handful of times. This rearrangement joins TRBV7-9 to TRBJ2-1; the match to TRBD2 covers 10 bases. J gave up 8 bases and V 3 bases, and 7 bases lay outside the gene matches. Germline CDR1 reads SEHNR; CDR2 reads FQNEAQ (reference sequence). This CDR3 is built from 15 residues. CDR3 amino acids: CASSLRSSGSHEQFF. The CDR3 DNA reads TGTGCCAGCAGCTTGAGGTCTAGCGGGAGTCATGAGCAGTTCTTC.

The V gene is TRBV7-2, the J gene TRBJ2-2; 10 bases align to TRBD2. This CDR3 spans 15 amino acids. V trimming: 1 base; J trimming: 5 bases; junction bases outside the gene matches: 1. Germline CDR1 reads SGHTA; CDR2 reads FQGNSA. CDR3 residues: CASSLVAGGTGELFF. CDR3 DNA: TGTGCCAGCAGCTTAGTAGCGGGAGGAACCGGGGAGCTGTTTTTT.

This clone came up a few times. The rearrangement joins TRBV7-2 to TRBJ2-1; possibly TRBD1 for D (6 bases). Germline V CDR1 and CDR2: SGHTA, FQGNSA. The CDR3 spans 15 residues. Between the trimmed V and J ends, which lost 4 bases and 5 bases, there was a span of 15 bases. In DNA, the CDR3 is TGTGCCAGCAGCTCTCTCCTCACAGGGAACAATGAGCAGTTCTTC. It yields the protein CASSSLLTGNNEQFF.